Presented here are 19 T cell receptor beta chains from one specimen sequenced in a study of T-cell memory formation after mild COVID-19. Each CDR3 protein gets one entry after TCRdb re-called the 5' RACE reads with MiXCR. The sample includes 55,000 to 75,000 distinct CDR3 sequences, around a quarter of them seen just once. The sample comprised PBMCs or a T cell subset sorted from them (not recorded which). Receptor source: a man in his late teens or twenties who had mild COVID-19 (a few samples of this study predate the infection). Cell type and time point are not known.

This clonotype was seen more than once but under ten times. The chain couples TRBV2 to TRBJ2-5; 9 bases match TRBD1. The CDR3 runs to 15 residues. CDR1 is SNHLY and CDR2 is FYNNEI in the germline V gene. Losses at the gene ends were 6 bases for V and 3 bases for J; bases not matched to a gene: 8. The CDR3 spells CASRTLRDREETQYF. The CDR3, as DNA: TGTGCCAGCAGAACTCTCCGGGACAGGGAAGAGACCCAGTACTTC.

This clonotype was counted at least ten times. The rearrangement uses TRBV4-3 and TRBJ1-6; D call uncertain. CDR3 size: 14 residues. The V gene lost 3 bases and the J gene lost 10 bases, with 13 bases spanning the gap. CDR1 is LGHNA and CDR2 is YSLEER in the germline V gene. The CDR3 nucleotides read TGCGCCAGCAGCCAGGCGGGATTAGTATCACCCCTCCACTTT. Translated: CASSQAGLVSPLHF.

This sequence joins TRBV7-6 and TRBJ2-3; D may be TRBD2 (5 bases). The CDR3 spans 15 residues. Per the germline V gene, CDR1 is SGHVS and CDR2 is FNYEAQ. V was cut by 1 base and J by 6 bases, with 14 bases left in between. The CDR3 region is CASSLGTDLGDTQYF. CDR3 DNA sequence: TGTGCCAGCAGCTTAGGCACGGACTTGGGGGATACGCAGTATTTT. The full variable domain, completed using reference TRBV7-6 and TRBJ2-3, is GAGVSQSPRYKVTKRGQDVALRCDPISGHVSLYWYRQALGQGPEFLTYFNYEAQQDKSGLPNDRFSAERPEGSISTLTIQRTEQRDSAMYRCASSLGTDLGDTQYFGPGTRLTVL.

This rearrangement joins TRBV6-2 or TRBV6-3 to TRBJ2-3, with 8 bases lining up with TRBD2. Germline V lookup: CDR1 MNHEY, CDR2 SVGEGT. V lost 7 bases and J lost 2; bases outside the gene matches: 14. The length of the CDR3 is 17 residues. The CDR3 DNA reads TGTGCCAGCAACCCCGGGCGGACTAGCCGGGCCACAGATACGCAGTATTTT. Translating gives CASNPGRTSRATDTQYF.

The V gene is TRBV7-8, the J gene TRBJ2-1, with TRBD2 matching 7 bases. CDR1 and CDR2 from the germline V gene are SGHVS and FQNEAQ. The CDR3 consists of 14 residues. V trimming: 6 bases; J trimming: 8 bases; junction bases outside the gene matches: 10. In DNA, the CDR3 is TGTGCCAGCAGACAAGGACTAGGGTGGGATGAGCAGTTCTTC. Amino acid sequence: CASRQGLGWDEQFF.

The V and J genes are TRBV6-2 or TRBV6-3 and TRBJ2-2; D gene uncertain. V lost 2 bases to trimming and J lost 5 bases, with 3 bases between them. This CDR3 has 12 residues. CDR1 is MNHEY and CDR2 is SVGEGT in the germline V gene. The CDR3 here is CASSYGTGELFF. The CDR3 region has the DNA TGTGCCAGCAGTTACGGGACCGGGGAGCTGTTTTTT.

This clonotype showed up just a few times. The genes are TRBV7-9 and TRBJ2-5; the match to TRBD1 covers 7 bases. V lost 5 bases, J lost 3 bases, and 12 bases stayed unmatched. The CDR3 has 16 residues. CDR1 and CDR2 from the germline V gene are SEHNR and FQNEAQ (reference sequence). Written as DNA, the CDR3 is TGTGCCAGCAGCCCTACCCACGACAGGGTAGAAGAGACCCAGTACTTC. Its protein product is CASSPTHDRVEETQYF.

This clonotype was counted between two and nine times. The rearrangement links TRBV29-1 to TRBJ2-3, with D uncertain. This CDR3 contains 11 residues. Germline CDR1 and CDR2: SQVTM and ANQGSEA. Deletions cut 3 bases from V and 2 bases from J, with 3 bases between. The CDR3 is CSVDYTDTQYF. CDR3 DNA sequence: TGCAGCGTTGACTACACAGATACGCAGTATTTT.

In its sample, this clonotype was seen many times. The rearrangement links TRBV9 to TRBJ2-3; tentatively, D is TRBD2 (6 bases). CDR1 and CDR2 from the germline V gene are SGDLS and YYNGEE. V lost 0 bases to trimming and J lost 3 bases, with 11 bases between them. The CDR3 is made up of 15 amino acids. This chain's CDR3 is CASSVAGGVTDTQYF. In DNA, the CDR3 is TGTGCCAGCAGCGTAGCGGGCGGGGTGACAGATACGCAGTATTTT.

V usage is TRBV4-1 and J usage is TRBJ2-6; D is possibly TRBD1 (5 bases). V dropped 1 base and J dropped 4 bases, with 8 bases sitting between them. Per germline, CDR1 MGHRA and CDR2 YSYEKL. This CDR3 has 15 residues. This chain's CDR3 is CASSQGGLGANVLTF. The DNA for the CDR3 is TGCGCCAGCAGCCAAGGGGGCCTGGGGGCCAACGTCCTGACTTTC.

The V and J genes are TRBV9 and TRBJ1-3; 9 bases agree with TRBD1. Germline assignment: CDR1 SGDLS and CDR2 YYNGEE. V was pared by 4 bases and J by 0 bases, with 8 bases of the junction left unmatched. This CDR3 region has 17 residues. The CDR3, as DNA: TGTGCCAGCAGCAAAGGGACAGGGACCCTCTCTGGAAACACCATATATTTT. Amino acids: CASSKGTGTLSGNTIYF.

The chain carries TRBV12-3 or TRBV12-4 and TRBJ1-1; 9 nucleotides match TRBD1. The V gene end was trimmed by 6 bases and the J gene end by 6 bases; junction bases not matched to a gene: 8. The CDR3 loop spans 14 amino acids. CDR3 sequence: CASSPGQGISEAFF. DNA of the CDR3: TGTGCCAGCAGCCCAGGACAGGGGATTTCTGAAGCTTTCTTT.

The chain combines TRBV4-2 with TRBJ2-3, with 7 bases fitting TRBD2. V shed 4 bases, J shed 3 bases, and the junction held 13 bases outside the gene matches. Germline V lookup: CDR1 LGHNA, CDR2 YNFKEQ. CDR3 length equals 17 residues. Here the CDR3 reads CASSRTFGGGTTDTQYF. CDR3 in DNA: TGTGCCAGCAGCCGAACCTTTGGCGGGGGAACGACAGATACGCAGTATTTT.

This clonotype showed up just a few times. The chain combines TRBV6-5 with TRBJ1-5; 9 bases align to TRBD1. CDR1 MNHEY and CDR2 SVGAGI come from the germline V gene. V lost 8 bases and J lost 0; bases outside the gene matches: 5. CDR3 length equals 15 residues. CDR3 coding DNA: TGTGCCAGCCAACAGGGGGCAACTAGCAATCAGCCCCAGCATTTT. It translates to CASQQGATSNQPQHF.

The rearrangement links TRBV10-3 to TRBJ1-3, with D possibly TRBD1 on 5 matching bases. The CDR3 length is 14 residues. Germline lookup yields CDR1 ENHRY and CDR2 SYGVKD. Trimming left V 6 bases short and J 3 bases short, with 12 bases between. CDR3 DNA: TGTGCCATCAGCCCGGGGGATTTTGGAAACACCATATATTTT. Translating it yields CAISPGDFGNTIYF.

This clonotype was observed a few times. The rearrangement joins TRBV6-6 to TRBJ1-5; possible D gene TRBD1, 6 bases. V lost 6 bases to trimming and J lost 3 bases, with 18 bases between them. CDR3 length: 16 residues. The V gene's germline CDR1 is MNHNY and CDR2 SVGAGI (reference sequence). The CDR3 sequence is CASSYPPGANNQPQHF. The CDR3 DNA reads TGTGCCAGCAGCTACCCTCCGGGGGCCAACAATCAGCCCCAGCATTTT.

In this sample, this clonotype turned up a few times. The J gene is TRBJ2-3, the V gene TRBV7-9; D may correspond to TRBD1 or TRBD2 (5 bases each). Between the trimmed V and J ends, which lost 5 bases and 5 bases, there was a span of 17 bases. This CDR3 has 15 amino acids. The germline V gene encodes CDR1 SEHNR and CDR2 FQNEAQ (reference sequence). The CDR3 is CASSPDRGGGDTQYF. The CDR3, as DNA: TGTGCCAGCAGCCCCGACCGGGGTGGGGGAGATACGCAGTATTTT.

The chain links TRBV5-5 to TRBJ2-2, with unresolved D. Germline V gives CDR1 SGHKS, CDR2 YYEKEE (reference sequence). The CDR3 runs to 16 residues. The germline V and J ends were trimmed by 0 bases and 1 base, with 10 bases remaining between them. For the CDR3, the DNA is TGTGCCAGCAGCTTGGGCTCAGAGGTGAACACCGGGGAGCTGTTTTTT. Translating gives CASSLGSEVNTGELFF.

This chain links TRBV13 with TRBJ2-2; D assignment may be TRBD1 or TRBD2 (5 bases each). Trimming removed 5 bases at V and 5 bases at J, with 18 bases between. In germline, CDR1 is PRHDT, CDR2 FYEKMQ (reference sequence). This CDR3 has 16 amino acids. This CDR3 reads CASSTRGQIRTGELFF. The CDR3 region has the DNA TGTGCCAGCAGCACCCGGGGCCAGATTAGGACCGGGGAGCTGTTTTTT.